These 7 T cell receptor beta chains share one sample of origin, sequenced in a study of blood T cell repertoires in COVID-19. Generated by immunoSEQ multiplex PCR, the TCRdb table keeps only in-frame clones and is missing some. Of roughly 64,000 clones in the sample, roughly 70% are singletons; the top ten hold about half. Sequencing was performed on PBMCs or T cells enriched from blood (not recorded which). All receptors derive from a woman aged 60-75 years who had been exposed to COVID-19.

This clone was counted a few times. The chain's CDR3 is CASSPGVNTGELFF. The CDR3, as DNA: TGTGCCAGTAGTCCGGGAGTCAACACCGGGGAGCTGTTTTTT. V usage is TRBV19 and J usage is TRBJ2-2, with a tentative D call TRBD2 (6 bases). The CDR3 totals 14 residues. Germline assignment: CDR1 LNHDA and CDR2 SQIVND (reference sequence). The V gene lost 5 bases and the J gene lost 2 bases, with 9 bases spanning the gap.

The CDR3, as DNA: TGCGCCAGCAGCGGAGGGACAGGGAGAGGCTATGGCTACACCTTC. Translated: CASSGGTGRGYGYTF. V usage is TRBV5-1 and J usage is TRBJ1-2, with 9 bases that match TRBD1. This CDR3 comprises 15 residues. V was pared by 4 bases and J by 4 bases, with 8 bases of the junction left unmatched. CDR1 is SGHRS, CDR2 YFSETQ, per germline.

This sequence joins TRBV20-1 and TRBJ1-2; no clear D gene. The germline V gene encodes CDR1 DFQATT and CDR2 SNEGSKA (reference sequence). CDR3 length: 13 amino acids. Trimming pared 3 bases from V and 0 bases from J, leaving 8 bases between. The DNA for the CDR3 is TGCAGTGCTAGTCACAGCTCTAACTATGGCTACACCTTC. Translation: CSASHSSNYGYTF.

The chain carries TRBV6-4 and TRBJ2-2; tentative D call: TRBD1 (6 bases). V was trimmed by 5 bases and J by 5 bases, leaving 12 bases between them. The germline gives CDR1 MRHNA, CDR2 SNTAGT. This CDR3 is built from 14 residues. CDR3 sequence: CASSLQGSTGELFF. As DNA, the CDR3 is TGTGCCAGCAGTCTCCAGGGGTCGACCGGGGAGCTGTTTTTT.

V gene TRBV28 combines with J gene TRBJ1-4; D is perhaps TRBD1 (5 bases). V lost 2 bases to trimming and J lost 8 bases, with 18 bases between them. Germline loops: CDR1 MDHEN, CDR2 SYDVKM. The CDR3 is 16 residues long. The CDR3 reads CASSLNIGLRGEKLFF. The CDR3, as DNA: TGTGCCAGCAGTTTAAATATCGGCCTTCGGGGGGAAAAACTGTTTTTT.

This clone was recorded only once. The V call is TRBV28, the J call TRBJ1-2; D may be TRBD1 (5 bases). Germline assignment: CDR1 MDHEN and CDR2 SYDVKM. The V end was cut by 2 bases, the J end by 6 bases, with 10 bases between. The CDR3 covers 13 residues. The chain's CDR3 is CASSLRGANGYTF. CDR3 nucleotides: TGTGCCAGCAGTTTAAGGGGTGCCAATGGCTACACCTTC.

This chain joins TRBV3-1 (or the pseudogene TRBV3-2) and TRBJ1-5; D might be TRBD1 (5 bases). The CDR3 sequence is 14 residues long. Germline V gives CDR1 LGHDT, CDR2 YNNKEL (reference sequence). V lost 3 bases and J 9 bases, leaving 15 bases between the germline ends. The CDR3 nucleotides read TGTGCCAGCAGCCAGGGCAGGGCGAATGGGCCCCAGCATTTT. Translated: CASSQGRANGPQHF.